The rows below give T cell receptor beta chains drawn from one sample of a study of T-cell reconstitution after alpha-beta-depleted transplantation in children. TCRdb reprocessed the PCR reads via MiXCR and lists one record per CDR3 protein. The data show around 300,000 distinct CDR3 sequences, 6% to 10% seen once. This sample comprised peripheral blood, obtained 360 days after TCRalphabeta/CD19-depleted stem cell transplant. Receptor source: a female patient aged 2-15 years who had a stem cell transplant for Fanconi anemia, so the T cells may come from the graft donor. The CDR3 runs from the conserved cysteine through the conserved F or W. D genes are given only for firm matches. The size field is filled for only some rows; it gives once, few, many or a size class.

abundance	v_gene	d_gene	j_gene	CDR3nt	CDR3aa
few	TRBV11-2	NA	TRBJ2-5	TGTGCCAGCGCCCCGGGACCCCTCAGGGAGACCCAGTACTTC	CASAPGPLRETQYF
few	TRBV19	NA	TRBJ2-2	TGTGCCAGTAGTATAGGACAGCTAGGGGAGCTGTTTTTT	CASSIGQLGELFF
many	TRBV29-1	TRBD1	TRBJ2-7	TGCAGCGTTGCCTCAGGGGGCGGCTACGAGCAGTACTTC	CSVASGGGYEQYF
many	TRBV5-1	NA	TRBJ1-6	TGCGCCAGCAGCTTGGGTGCCGATAATTCACCCCTCCACTTT	CASSLGADNSPLHF
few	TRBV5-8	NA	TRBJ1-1	TGTGCCAGCAGCCGGCGGAACACTGAAGCTTTCTTT	CASSRRNTEAFF
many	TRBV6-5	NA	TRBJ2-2	TGTGCCAGCAGTTACTTCAACCCGGGACCCTGGTTTAACACCGGGGAGCTGTTTTTT	CASSYFNPGPWFNTGELFF
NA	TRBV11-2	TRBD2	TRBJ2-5	TGTGCCAGCAGCCTCCGGACTAGCACAGAGACCCAGTACTTC	CASSLRTSTETQYF
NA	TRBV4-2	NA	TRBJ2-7	TGTGCCAGCAGCCAAGGTTCTTCCAGGAACTCCTACGAGCAGTACTTC	CASSQGSSRNSYEQYF
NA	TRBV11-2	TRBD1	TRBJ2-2	TGTGCCAGCAGCCCGGACCACTTTCGACAGGGGATTTTCACCGGGGAGCTGTTTTTT	CASSPDHFRQGIFTGELFF
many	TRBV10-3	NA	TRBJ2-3	TGTGCCATCGGAAACACAGATACGCAGTATTTT	CAIGNTDTQYF
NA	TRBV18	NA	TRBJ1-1	TGTGCCAGCTCACTGAAGACAGGCCTGAACACTGAAGCTTTCTTT	CASSLKTGLNTEAFF
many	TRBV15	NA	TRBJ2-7	TGTGCCACCAGAGGAGACAGTTACGAGCAGTACTTC	CATRGDSYEQYF
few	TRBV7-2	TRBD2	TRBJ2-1	TGTGCCAGCAGCCCTACTTGGCGGGGGGGCAATGAGCAGTTCTTC	CASSPTWRGGNEQFF
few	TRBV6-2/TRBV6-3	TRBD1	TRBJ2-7	TGTGCCAGCAGTTACCAGGTTGTCGCAGGGGGCGACGAGCAGTACTTC	CASSYQVVAGGDEQYF
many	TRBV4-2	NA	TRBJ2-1	TGTGCCAGCAGCCAAGATCGGGGAATTGGTGTCTACAATGAGCAGTTCTTC	CASSQDRGIGVYNEQFF
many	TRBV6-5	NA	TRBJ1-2	TGTGCCAGCAGTTACTCTACAGGCGATGGTGGCTACACCTTC	CASSYSTGDGGYTF
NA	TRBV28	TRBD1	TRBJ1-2	TGTGCCAGCAGTGACAGGGTGACGGATGGCTACACCTTC	CASSDRVTDGYTF
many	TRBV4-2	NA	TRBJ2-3	TGTGCCAGCAGCCAAGGGTCGGGCTCCTTCACAGATACGCAGTATTTT	CASSQGSGSFTDTQYF
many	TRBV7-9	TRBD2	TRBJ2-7	TGTGCCAGCAGCTCCGCGGCTAGCGGGTTCTACGAGCAGTACTTC	CASSSAASGFYEQYF
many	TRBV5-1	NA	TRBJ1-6	TGCGCCAGCAGCACGGACAGTCGATCACCCCTCCACTTT	CASSTDSRSPLHF
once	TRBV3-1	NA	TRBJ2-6	TGTGCCTGCAGCCAAGAGGGACACACCTCTGGGGCCAACGTCCTGACTTTC	CACSQEGHTSGANVLTF
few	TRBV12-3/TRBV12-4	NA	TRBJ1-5	TGTGCCAGCAGACAGGATCTCCCCAATCAGCCCCAGCATTTT	CASRQDLPNQPQHF
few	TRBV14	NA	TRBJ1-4	TGTGCCAGCAGCCAATGGGTCGGGATTAATGAAAAACTGTTTTTT	CASSQWVGINEKLFF
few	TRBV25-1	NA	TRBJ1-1	TGTGCCAGCAGTGAACAGCAGGGGTGGGCTTTCTTT	CASSEQQGWAFF
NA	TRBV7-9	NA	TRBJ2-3	TGTGCCAGCAGCCCCGGTGTCTCGGGAACAGATACGCAGTATTTT	CASSPGVSGTDTQYF
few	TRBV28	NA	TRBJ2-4	TGTGCCAGCAGTTTGGGGCAAAGCTCGTACTTC	CASSLGQSSYF
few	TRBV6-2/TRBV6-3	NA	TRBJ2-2	TGTGCCAGCAGTTATGTTGACAGCACCGGGGAGCTGTTTTTT	CASSYVDSTGELFF
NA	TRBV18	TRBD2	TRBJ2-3	TGTGCCAGCTCCCCTAAGGCGGGGGGCCCCACAGATACGCAGTATTTT	CASSPKAGGPTDTQYF
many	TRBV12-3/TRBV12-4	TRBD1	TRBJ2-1	TGTGCCAGCAGTTTACCCCCGGACAGGCGGGTCTCCTACAATGAGCAGTTCTTC	CASSLPPDRRVSYNEQFF
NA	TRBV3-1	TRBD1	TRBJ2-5	TGTGCCAGCAGCCAAGGGACAGGGAGCAACACCCAGTACTTC	CASSQGTGSNTQYF
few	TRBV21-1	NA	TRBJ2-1	TGTGCCAGCAGCGAAATGGGCCCGCCCTACTACAATGAGCAGTTCTTC	CASSEMGPPYYNEQFF
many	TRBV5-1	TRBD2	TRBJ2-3	TGCGCCAGCAGCTGGATCAGCGGGAGGGCTGCAGATACGCAGTATTTT	CASSWISGRAADTQYF
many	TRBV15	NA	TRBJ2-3	TGTGCCACCAGCAGGGGCCCAGATACGCAGTATTTT	CATSRGPDTQYF
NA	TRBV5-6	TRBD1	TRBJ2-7	TGTGCCAGCAGCCCTCTGGGACAGGGGGCGGCTTACGAGCAGTACTTC	CASSPLGQGAAYEQYF
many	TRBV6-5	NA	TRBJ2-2	TGTGCCAGCAGTTACTCCCCAACCGCGGGGGCTGGTACCGGGGAGCTGTTTTTT	CASSYSPTAGAGTGELFF
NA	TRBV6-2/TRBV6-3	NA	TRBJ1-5	TGTGCCAGCAGCCCCTTCGGGGTCCCCAATCAGCCCCAGCATTTT	CASSPFGVPNQPQHF
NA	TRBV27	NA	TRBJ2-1	TGTGCCAGCAGTTTATCTCTAGCCTACAATGAGCAGTTCTTC	CASSLSLAYNEQFF
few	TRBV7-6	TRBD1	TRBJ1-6	TGTGCCAGCAGCTTAAGACAGGGAGGGAATTCACCCCTCCACTTT	CASSLRQGGNSPLHF
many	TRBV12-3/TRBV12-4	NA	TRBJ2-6	TGTGCCAGCGGGGGGTTCCCCATCTCTGGGGCCAACGTCCTGACTTTC	CASGGFPISGANVLTF
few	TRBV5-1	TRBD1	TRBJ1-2	TGCGCCAGCAGCTTGACAAGGACAGGGGGGTATGGCTACACCTTC	CASSLTRTGGYGYTF
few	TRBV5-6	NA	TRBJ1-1	TGTGCCAGCAGCTTTGAGGCCCAGAACACTGAAGCTTTCTTT	CASSFEAQNTEAFF
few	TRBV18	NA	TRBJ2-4	TGTGCCAGCTCACCACGACGGGACCCTCGGACCTTAGCCAAAAACATTCAGTACTTC	CASSPRRDPRTLAKNIQYF
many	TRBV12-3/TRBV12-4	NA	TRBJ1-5	TGTGCCAGCAGTTTAAGTGACAATCAGCCCCAGCATTTT	CASSLSDNQPQHF
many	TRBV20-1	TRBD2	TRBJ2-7	TGCAGTGCTAGAGTGCTAGCGGACACCTACGAGCAGTACTTC	CSARVLADTYEQYF
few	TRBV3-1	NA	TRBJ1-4	TGTGCCAGCAGGAAGGCAACTAATGAAAAACTGTTTTTT	CASRKATNEKLFF
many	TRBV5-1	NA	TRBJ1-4	TGCGCCAGCAGCTTTACCCGAGGGGAAAAACTGTTTTTT	CASSFTRGEKLFF
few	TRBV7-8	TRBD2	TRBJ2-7	TGTGCCAGCAGCCCCCAGCGGGTAGCGGGAGTGCCCTACGAGCAGTACTTC	CASSPQRVAGVPYEQYF
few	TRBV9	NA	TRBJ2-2	TGTGCCAGCAGCGTAGGGGCAGGGGCGGAGAACACCGGGGAGCTGTTTTTT	CASSVGAGAENTGELFF